This T cell receptor beta chain came from a study of shared clonotypes between healthy human individuals. For sorted subsets, about 0.2 ug DNA per replicate equaled 33,000 or so T cell genomes. Libraries were prepared by immunoSEQ multiplex PCR; TCRdb keeps only in-frame clonotypes and omits some of them. The sample includes some 2.3 million clones, approximately 95% of them seen just once. Unmatched junction bases numbered 4, after V lost 0 bases and J lost 8 bases. This CDR3 region has 16 residues. Per germline, CDR1 SGHDN and CDR2 FVKESK. This clonotype originated in a man between 18 and 29 years old in good health. Some clones in this sample may be carry-over from other donors' samples. This chain links TRBV14 with TRBJ2-1, with 13 bases lining up with TRBD2. Source material: naive CD4+ T cells from PBMCs. The subset denotes: CD45RA+ positively selected. CDR3 region: CASSQDHGLAGDEQFF. In DNA form, the CDR3 reads TGTGCCAGCAGCCAAGACCACGGACTAGCGGGAGATGAGCAGTTCTTC. Using reference TRBV14 and TRBJ2-1 for the parts outside the CDR3, the full variable domain is EAGVTQFPSHSVIEKGQTVTLRCDPISGHDNLYWYRRVMGKEIKFLLHFVKESKQDESGMPNNRFLAERTGGTYSTLKVQPAELEDSGVYFCASSQDHGLAGDEQFFGPGTRLTVL.